The entry below gives a single TCR beta chain sequence along with its context. The antigen it binds to is not known. No base qualities exist here, and no much larger clone lies one base off it. These data are taken from a study of control samples from healthy donors and cancer patients (dated by TCRdb to 2019 to 2021). Trimming leaves V shorter by 6 bases and J shorter by 9 bases, with the junction holding 4 bases beyond the gene matches. From cysteine to phenylalanine, the CDR3 is 12 amino acids long. The read is trimmed to its CDR3 DNA, 36 bases read in frame from base 1. Library method: the immunoSEQ multiplex PCR assay. Held by TCRdb, this immuneACCESS table contains in-frame sequences only and omits some clones. Under half of the omission traces to an unresolved V gene where checked; the cause of the rest is unknown. The sample table shows 150,000 or so clones, and around 90% are seen once. 2% to 3% of the sample comes from the top ten.

This TCR was recovered from a man aged 35 to 55 in good health. Recombination joined TRBV12-3 or TRBV12-4 with TRBJ1-1; a stretch of 10 junction bases matches TRBD1. Specimen: blood. The bases are TGTGCCAGCAGCGGACAGGGGGGCCAAGCTTTCTTT. It translates to CASSGQGGQAFF.